Shown below are 20 T cell receptor beta chains from a single sample sequenced in a study of response to subunit inactivated influenza vaccine. TCRdb used MiXCR to reprocess the RT-PCR reads, holding one entry per CDR3 protein. The sample shows some 600,000 distinct CDR3 sequences, less than 15% of them seen only once. Material: PBMCs from blood, obtained 14 to 15 days before vaccination. These TCRs come from a man aged 50-60 years who received an inactivated influenza vaccine.

V gene TRBV5-5 combines with J gene TRBJ2-7, with 10 bases matching TRBD1. Germline loops: CDR1 SGHKS, CDR2 YYEKEE (reference sequence). The CDR3 length is 16 residues. Trimming cost V 4 bases and J 0 bases; bases outside gene matches: 7. Written as DNA, the CDR3 is TGTGCCAGCAGCAGAGACCGGGACAGGGGCTCCTACGAGCAGTACTTC. Translation: CASSRDRDRGSYEQYF.

The chain couples TRBV11-2 to TRBJ1-2; a possible D gene is TRBD1 (6 bases). The ends were cut back, 4 bases at V and 4 bases at J, with 16 bases in the middle. Germline CDR1 and CDR2: SGHAT and FQNNGV. This CDR3 has 15 amino acids. CDR3 nucleotides: TGTGCCAGCAGCTGGACCCCGGGACAACGCTATGGCTACACCTTC. Amino acids: CASSWTPGQRYGYTF.

This clonotype came up many times. This chain uses TRBV29-1 with TRBJ2-3, with D perhaps TRBD2 (6 bases). V shed 3 bases and J shed 2 bases, with 9 bases lying between them. This CDR3 region has 13 residues. Germline-derived CDR1 and CDR2 are SQVTM and ANQGSEA. CDR3 region: CSVDREATDTQYF. The CDR3 DNA reads as TGCAGCGTTGATAGGGAGGCCACAGATACGCAGTATTTT.

The J gene is TRBJ2-1, the V gene TRBV12-3 or TRBV12-4; D ambiguous. There are 13 residues in the CDR3. V dropped 5 bases and J dropped 10 bases, with 15 bases sitting between them. CDR3 nucleotide sequence: TGTGCCAGCAGTCAACCGCCCAAATCGGAGCAGTTCTTC. Protein product: CASSQPPKSEQFF.

CDR3 sequence (DNA): TGTGCCAGCTGGCTAGCGGGGGGCCGGGGTGAGCAGTTCTTC. Translated, it gives CASWLAGGRGEQFF. The V gene is TRBV12-3 or TRBV12-4, the J gene TRBJ2-1; 11 positions match TRBD2. The CDR3 totals 14 residues. After removal of 8 bases from V and 9 bases from J, the junction contained 9 bases not matched to a gene.

A few counts support this clonotype. The chain uses TRBV28 and TRBJ1-5, with 7 bases aligning to TRBD1. Losses at the gene ends were 3 bases for V and 5 bases for J; bases not matched to a gene: 16. CDR1 MDHEN and CDR2 SYDVKM come from the germline V gene. The CDR3 totals 18 residues. CDR3 loop: CASSFPDRDASQYQPQHF. The CDR3 DNA reads TGTGCCAGCAGTTTCCCCGACAGGGATGCATCTCAATATCAGCCCCAGCATTTT.

This clonotype was detected ten times or more. V and J are TRBV20-1 and TRBJ2-7; tentative D call: TRBD1 (6 bases). This CDR3 comprises 13 residues. Trimming left V 5 bases short and J 1 base short, with 12 bases between. The germline V gene encodes CDR1 DFQATT and CDR2 SNEGSKA (reference sequence). The CDR3 DNA follows: TGCAGTGCTGGCGGACAGCGATCCTACGAGCAGTACTTC. It translates to CSAGGQRSYEQYF.

The CDR3 is CASPLDSTDTQYF. In DNA form, the CDR3 reads TGTGCCAGCCCCCTAGACAGTACAGATACGCAGTATTTT. This sequence joins TRBV7-9 and TRBJ2-3; perhaps TRBD1 as D (5 bases). The CDR3 contains 13 residues. V was cut by 8 bases and J by 3 bases, with 12 bases left in between. CDR1 and CDR2 from the germline V gene are SEHNR and FQNEAQ (reference sequence). Together with reference TRBV7-9 and TRBJ2-3, the CDR3 gives the full variable domain: DTGVSQNPRHKITKRGQNVTFRCDPISEHNRLYWYRQTLGQGPEFLTYFQNEAQLEKSRLLSDRFSAERPKGSFSTLEIQRTEQGDSAMYLCASPLDSTDTQYFGPGTRLTVL.

In this sample, this clonotype turned up a few times. For the CDR3, the DNA is TGTGCCAGCAGCTTAGAGGGGGGGCCCGGAACCGGGGAGCTGTTTTTT. It codes for CASSLEGGPGTGELFF. The chain couples TRBV7-6 to TRBJ2-2; maybe TRBD2 (7 bases). From germline, CDR1 is SGHVS and CDR2 FNYEAQ. Trimming cost V 1 base and J 5 bases, with 14 bases left between them. The CDR3 is 16 amino acids.

There are a few counts of this clonotype. The V gene is TRBV5-1, the J gene TRBJ1-1, with unresolved D. In germline, CDR1 is SGHRS, CDR2 YFSETQ. The CDR3 sequence is 15 residues long. Trimming cost V 0 bases and J 2 bases, with 11 bases left between them. CDR3 residues: CASSLDGVGNTEAFF. The CDR3 DNA follows: TGCGCCAGCAGCTTGGATGGGGTGGGTAACACTGAAGCTTTCTTT.

This clonotype was detected only a few times. The chain uses TRBV27 and TRBJ2-7, with no clear D. CDR3 size: 12 residues. Trimming stripped 4 bases from V and 6 bases from J, with 10 bases between. Germline CDR1 MNHEY, CDR2 SMNVEV (reference sequence). The CDR3 sequence: CASSSYRGEQYF. The CDR3 DNA reads TGTGCCAGCAGTTCTTATAGAGGCGAGCAGTACTTC.

The rearrangement links TRBV6-1 to TRBJ2-3, with 7 bases lining up with TRBD1. The CDR3 runs 13 residues. J was trimmed by 4 bases and V by 10 bases; bases with no gene match: 8. Germline V gives CDR1 MNHNS, CDR2 SASEGT. The CDR3 loop reads CATRYRGPDTQYF. The CDR3, as DNA: TGTGCCACTCGATACAGGGGTCCAGATACGCAGTATTTT.

This clonotype was seen more than once but under ten times. The V and J genes are TRBV20-1 and TRBJ2-7; D remains ambiguous. V dropped 0 bases and J dropped 0 bases, with 12 bases sitting between them. The CDR3 has 15 amino acids. From germline, CDR1 is DFQATT and CDR2 SNEGSKA (reference sequence). This CDR3 reads CSARDIQRFSYEQYF. The CDR3 nucleotides read TGCAGTGCTAGAGATATACAGAGATTCTCCTACGAGCAGTACTTC.

This chain links TRBV12-3 or TRBV12-4 with TRBJ2-3; 13 nucleotides match TRBD2. This CDR3 is built from 20 residues. Losses at the gene ends were 3 bases for V and 4 bases for J; bases not matched to a gene: 16. This CDR3 is CASSFAGTSGNQYHADTQYF. As DNA, the CDR3 is TGTGCCAGCAGTTTCGCCGGGACTAGCGGGAACCAGTACCATGCAGATACGCAGTATTTT.

This clonotype was seen repeatedly, ten times or more. The chain joins TRBV12-3 or TRBV12-4 to TRBJ2-7, with TRBD2 as a possible D gene (5 bases). The CDR3 spans 13 residues. V was cut by 0 bases and J by 5 bases, with 8 bases left in between. CDR3 sequence reads: CASSLAGVNEQYF. As DNA, the CDR3 is TGTGCCAGCAGTTTAGCGGGAGTCAACGAGCAGTACTTC.

This clonotype was seen only a few times. The chain has TRBV27 and TRBJ2-2; possibly TRBD2 for D (6 bases). Germline CDR1 is MNHEY and CDR2 is SMNVEV (reference sequence). The CDR3 sequence is 19 residues long. V was clipped by 4 bases and J by 0 bases, with 21 bases between them. For the CDR3, the DNA is TGTGCCAGCAGTTCCCGGGCAGGACTAACCCCCGCGAACACCGGGGAGCTGTTTTTT. Residues: CASSSRAGLTPANTGELFF.

The chain recombines TRBV9 with TRBJ2-5; D not certain. This CDR3 is built from 13 residues. Per germline, CDR1 SGDLS and CDR2 YYNGEE. V was trimmed by 1 base and J by 5 bases, leaving 9 bases between them. CDR3 residues: CASSVSQSETQYF. The CDR3 DNA is TGTGCCAGCAGCGTAAGTCAGTCGGAGACCCAGTACTTC.

This clonotype was detected ten times or more. The rearrangement uses TRBV3-1 and TRBJ1-1; D might be TRBD1 (6 bases). The CDR3 has 14 amino acids. V lost 4 bases and J lost 2, with 11 bases in between. The germline gives CDR1 LGHDT, CDR2 YNNKEL (reference sequence). CDR3 region: CASSLRGGNTEAFF. In DNA form, the CDR3 reads TGTGCCAGCAGCCTCAGAGGGGGAAACACTGAAGCTTTCTTT. Based on the CDR3 plus reference TRBV3-1 and TRBJ1-1, the full variable domain is DTAVSQTPKYLVTQMGNDKSIKCEQNLGHDTMYWYKQDSKKFLKIMFSYNNKELIINETVPNRFSPKSPDKAHLNLHINSLELGDSAVYFCASSLRGGNTEAFFGQGTRLTVV.

CDR3 nucleotides: TGTGCCACCAGCGCAACCCTTAGCGAGCGGGCCAAAAACATTCAGTACTTC. This translates into CATSATLSERAKNIQYF. The chain carries TRBV15 and TRBJ2-4; maybe TRBD2 (5 bases). The V and J ends lost 5 bases and 1 base respectively, with 18 bases between them. Per the germline V gene, CDR1 is LNHNV and CDR2 is YYDKDF (reference sequence). The CDR3 is 17 amino acids.

This clonotype was counted only a few times. As DNA, the CDR3 is TGCGCCAGCAGCCCCAGGGTTTTCACCGGGGAGCTGTTTTTT. Translated: CASSPRVFTGELFF. The chain has TRBV5-1 and TRBJ2-2; maybe TRBD1 (5 bases). Per germline, CDR1 SGHRS and CDR2 YFSETQ. The CDR3 is made up of 14 amino acids. Between the trimmed V and J ends, which lost 4 bases and 4 bases, there was a span of 11 bases.